Sequencing of this T cell receptor beta chain was carried out in a study of cytomegalovirus exposure and HLA in healthy donors. As to this clone: Its target is unknown.

Findings and limits, study-wide: CMV antigen specificity was confirmed in vitro for three CMV-associated chains.

PCR primers comprised 60 Vbeta and 13 Jbeta primers. Some clones are missing from TCRdb's copy, which holds only in-frame ones; the method was immunoSEQ multiplex PCR. The table records over 65,000 clones, around 80% of them present only once. CDR3 length equals 17 residues. The germline gives CDR1 SGHDN, CDR2 FVKESK. V lost 4 bases and J lost 3, with 22 bases in between. Sample: PBMCs. The chain joins TRBV14 to TRBJ2-7; tentative D call: TRBD1 (6 bases). This clonotype was obtained from a man aged 35 to 55 in good health and CMV-seronegative. The CDR3 sequence is CASSRLNSGTRGYEQYF. DNA of the CDR3: TGTGCCAGCAGCCGCCTTAACTCCGGGACAAGGGGCTACGAGCAGTACTTC.